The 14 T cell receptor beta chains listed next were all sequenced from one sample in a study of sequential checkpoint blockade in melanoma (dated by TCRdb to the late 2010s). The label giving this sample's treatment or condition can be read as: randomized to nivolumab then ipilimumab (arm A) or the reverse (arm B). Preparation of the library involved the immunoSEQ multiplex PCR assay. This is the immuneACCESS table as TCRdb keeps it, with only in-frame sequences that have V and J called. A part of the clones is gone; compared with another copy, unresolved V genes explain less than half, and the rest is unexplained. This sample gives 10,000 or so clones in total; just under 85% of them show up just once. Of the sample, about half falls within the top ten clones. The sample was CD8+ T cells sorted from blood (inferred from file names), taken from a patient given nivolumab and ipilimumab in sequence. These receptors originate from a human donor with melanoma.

CDR3 bases: TGCGCCAGCAGCCAAGAAGTACCCAGCGGGGGACGCACAGATACGCAGTATTTT. Amino acid sequence: CASSQEVPSGGRTDTQYF. J is TRBJ2-3 and V is TRBV4-3; 8 bases map to TRBD2. The CDR3 is 18 residues long. After removal of 0 bases from V and 1 base from J, the junction contained 9 bases not matched to a gene. Looked up from germline, CDR1 is LGHNA and CDR2 is YSLEER.

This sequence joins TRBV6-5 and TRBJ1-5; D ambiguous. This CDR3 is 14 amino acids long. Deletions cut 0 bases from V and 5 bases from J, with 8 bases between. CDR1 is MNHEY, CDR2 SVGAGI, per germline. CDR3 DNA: TGTGCCAGCAGTTACTCGAGCGGAGATCAGCCCCAGCATTTT. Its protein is CASSYSSGDQPQHF.

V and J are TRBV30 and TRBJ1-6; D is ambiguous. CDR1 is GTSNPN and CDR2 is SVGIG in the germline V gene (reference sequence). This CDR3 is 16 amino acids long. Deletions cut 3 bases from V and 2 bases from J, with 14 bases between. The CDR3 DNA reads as TGTGCCTGGAGGCCGGTCCCGGCGGCCTATAATTCACCCCTCCACTTT. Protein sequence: CAWRPVPAAYNSPLHF.

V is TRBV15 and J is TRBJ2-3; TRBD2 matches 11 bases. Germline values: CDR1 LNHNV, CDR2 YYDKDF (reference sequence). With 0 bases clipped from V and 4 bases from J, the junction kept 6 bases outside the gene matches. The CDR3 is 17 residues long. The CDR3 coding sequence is TGTGCCACCAGCAGAGACCCCGGGACTAGCGGCTCAGATACGCAGTATTTT. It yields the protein CATSRDPGTSGSDTQYF.

This chain's CDR3 is CASSPLWDRGPEANEKLFF. CDR3 DNA sequence: TGTGCCAGCTCACCATTGTGGGACAGGGGCCCAGAGGCTAATGAAAAACTGTTTTTT. The V and J genes are TRBV18 and TRBJ1-4; 10 bases fit TRBD1. This CDR3 has 19 residues. Germline values: CDR1 KGHSH, CDR2 LQKENI. The V segment lost 2 bases and the J segment 3 bases; nucleotides outside the gene matches: 12.

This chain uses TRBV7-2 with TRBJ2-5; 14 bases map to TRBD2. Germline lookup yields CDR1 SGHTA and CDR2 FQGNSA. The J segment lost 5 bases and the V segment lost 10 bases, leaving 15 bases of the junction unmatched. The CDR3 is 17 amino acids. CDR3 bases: TGTGCCACTATCCTGAGACTAGCGGGGGGGGGTCTGGAGACCCAGTACTTC. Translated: CATILRLAGGGLETQYF.

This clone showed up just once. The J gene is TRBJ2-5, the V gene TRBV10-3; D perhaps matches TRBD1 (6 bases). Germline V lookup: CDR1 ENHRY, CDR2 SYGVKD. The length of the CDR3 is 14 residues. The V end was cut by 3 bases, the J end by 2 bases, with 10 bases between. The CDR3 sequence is CAISDAGTQETQYF. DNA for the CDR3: TGTGCCATCAGTGACGCAGGGACACAAGAGACCCAGTACTTC.

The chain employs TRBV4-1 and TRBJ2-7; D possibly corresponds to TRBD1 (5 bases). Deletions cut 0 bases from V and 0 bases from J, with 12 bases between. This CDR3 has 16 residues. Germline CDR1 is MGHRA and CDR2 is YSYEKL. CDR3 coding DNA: TGCGCCAGCAGCCAAGATCTAGACAGAAACTCCTACGAGCAGTACTTC. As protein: CASSQDLDRNSYEQYF.

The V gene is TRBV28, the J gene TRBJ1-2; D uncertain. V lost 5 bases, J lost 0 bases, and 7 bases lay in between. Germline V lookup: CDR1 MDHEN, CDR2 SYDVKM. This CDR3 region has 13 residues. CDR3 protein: CASSPVSNYGYTF. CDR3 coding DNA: TGTGCCAGCAGTCCAGTTTCTAACTATGGCTACACCTTC.

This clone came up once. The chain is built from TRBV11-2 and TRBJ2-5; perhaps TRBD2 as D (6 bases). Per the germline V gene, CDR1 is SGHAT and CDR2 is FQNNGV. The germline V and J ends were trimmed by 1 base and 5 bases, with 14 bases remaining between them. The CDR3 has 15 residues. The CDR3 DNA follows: TGTGCCAGCAGCTTAGGGGGACTTGAAGGGGAGACCCAGTACTTC. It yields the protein CASSLGGLEGETQYF.

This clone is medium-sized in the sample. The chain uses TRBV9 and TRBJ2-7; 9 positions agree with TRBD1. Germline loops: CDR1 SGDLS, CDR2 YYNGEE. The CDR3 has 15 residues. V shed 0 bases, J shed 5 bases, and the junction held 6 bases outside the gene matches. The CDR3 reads CASSVGDRVIDEQYF. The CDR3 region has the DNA TGTGCCAGCAGCGTAGGGGACAGGGTTATAGACGAGCAGTACTTC.

In DNA form, the CDR3 reads TGTGCCAGCAGCTTAGGGGACAAGGAGAATAATTCACCCCTCCACTTT. Its translation: CASSLGDKENNSPLHF. V gene TRBV7-8 combines with J gene TRBJ1-6; possible D gene TRBD1, 6 bases. The ends were cut back, 1 base at V and 5 bases at J, with 12 bases in the middle. The CDR3 contains 16 residues. Germline CDR1 reads SGHVS; CDR2 reads FQNEAQ.

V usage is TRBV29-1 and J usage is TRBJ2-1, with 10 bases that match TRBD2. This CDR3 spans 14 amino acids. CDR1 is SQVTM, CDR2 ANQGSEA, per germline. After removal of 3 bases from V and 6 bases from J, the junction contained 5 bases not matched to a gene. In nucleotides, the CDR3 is TGCAGCGTTGATCCACCTAGCGGGGGCAATGAGCAGTTCTTC. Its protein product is CSVDPPSGGNEQFF.

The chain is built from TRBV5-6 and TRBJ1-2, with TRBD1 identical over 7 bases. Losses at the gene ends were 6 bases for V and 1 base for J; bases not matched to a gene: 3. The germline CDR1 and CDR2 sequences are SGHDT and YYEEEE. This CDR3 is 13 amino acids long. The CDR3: CASTGQLNYGYTF. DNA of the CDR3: TGTGCCAGCACGGGACAGCTTAACTATGGCTACACCTTC.